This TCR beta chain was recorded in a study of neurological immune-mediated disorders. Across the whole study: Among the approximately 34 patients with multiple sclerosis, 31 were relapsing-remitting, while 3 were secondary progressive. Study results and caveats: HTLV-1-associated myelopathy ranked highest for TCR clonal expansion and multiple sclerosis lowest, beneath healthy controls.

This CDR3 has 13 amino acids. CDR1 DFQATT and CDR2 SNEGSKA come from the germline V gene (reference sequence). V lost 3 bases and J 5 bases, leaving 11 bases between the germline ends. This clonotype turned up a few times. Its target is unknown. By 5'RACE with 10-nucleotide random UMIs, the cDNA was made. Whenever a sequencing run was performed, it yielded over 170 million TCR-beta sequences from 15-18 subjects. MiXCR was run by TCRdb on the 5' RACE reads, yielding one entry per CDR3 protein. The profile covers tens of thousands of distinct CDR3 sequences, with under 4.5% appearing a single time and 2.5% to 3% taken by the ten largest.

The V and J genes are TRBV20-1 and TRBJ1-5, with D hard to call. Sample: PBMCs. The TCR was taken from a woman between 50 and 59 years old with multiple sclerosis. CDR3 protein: CSARVGGDQPQHF. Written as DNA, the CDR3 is TGCAGTGCTAGGGTCGGAGGAGATCAGCCCCAGCATTTT.